The entry that follows covers one TCR beta chain sequence. This sample stems from a study of blood T cell repertoires in COVID-19. Study information: Italy, Spain and the United States were the sources of the convalescent and acute COVID-19 samples. Sample material is recorded as cDNA or gDNA derived from T cells, B-cell-depleted T cells, or PBMCs.

The V end lost 0 bases, the J end lost 4 bases, and 13 bases lay between the germline ends. This CDR3 region has 15 residues. Germline V gives CDR1 GTSNPN, CDR2 SVGIG (reference sequence). Study processing details: Amplification with reference gene primers provided the estimates of nucleated cell counts. The repertoire was sequenced with immunoSEQ multiplex PCR; TCRdb's copy has only in-frame clones and lacks some. V and J calls and clone size are given by that table; D and trimming were obtained from the DNA. In the table there are about 190,000 clones, 80% to 90% of which are singletons. This clonotype originated in a young man with acute or convalescent COVID-19. The chain has TRBV30 and TRBJ2-1; weak D call: TRBD2 (5 bases). Sequenced input: peripheral blood. The CDR3 DNA reads as TGTGCCTGGAGTGTACGAGGGTTGGTTTACAATGAGCAGTTCTTC. Translating it yields CAWSVRGLVYNEQFF.